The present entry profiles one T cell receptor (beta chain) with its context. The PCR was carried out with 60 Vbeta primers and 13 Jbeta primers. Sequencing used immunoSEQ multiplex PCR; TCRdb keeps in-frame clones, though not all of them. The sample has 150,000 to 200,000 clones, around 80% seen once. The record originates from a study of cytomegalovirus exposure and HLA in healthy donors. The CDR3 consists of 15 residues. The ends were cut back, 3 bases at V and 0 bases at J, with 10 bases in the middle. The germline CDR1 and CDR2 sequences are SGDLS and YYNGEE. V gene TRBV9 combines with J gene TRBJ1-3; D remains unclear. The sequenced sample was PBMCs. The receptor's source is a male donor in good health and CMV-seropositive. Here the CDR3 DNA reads TGTGCCAGCAGCGACAGCTTTAGCTCTGGAAACACCATATATTTT. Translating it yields CASSDSFSSGNTIYF.